Listed here are 29 T cell receptor beta chains from one sample, sequenced in a study of control samples from healthy donors and cancer patients. Sequenced by immunoSEQ multiplex PCR; TCRdb stores in-frame clones only, minus some. The sample holds over 65,000 clones, about 93% seen once. Material for sequencing was blood. All receptors come from a woman aged 40 to 49 in good health.

This chain links TRBV9 with TRBJ1-4; weak D call: TRBD1 (6 bases). Germline CDR1 and CDR2: SGDLS and YYNGEE. Trimming took 0 bases from V and 5 from J, leaving 11 bases between them. This CDR3 has 15 amino acids. As DNA, the CDR3 is TGTGCCAGCAGCGTAGCTACAGGGAGAAATGAAAAACTGTTTTTT. Translating gives CASSVATGRNEKLFF.

The rearrangement uses TRBV11-2 and TRBJ1-3, with D tentatively TRBD1 (5 bases). This CDR3 is 16 amino acids long. Germline CDR1 reads SGHAT; CDR2 reads FQNNGV. Trimming removed 1 base at V and 2 bases at J, with 12 bases between. CDR3 nucleotides: TGTGCCAGCAGCTTAGTCGTGGGGGGACCTGGAAACACCATATATTTT. This gives the protein CASSLVVGGPGNTIYF.

This chain links TRBV15 with TRBJ2-6, with 11 bases identical to TRBD1. Per germline, CDR1 LNHNV and CDR2 YYDKDF (reference sequence). With V trimmed by 4 bases and J by 4 bases, 9 bases remained unmatched. The CDR3 extends over 18 amino acids. The CDR3: CATSKRDRGFGGANVLTF. The DNA for the CDR3 is TGTGCCACCAGCAAAAGGGACAGGGGGTTTGGAGGGGCCAACGTCCTGACTTTC.

The chain carries TRBV11-2 and TRBJ1-6; TRBD1 is a possible D gene (6 bases). This CDR3 is 14 amino acids long. The V gene's germline CDR1 is SGHAT and CDR2 FQNNGV. V was shortened by 3 bases and J by 5 bases, with 8 bases between the two germline ends. CDR3 in amino acids: CASSLYRDNSPLHF. In DNA form, the CDR3 reads TGTGCCAGCAGCTTGTACAGGGATAATTCACCCCTCCACTTT.

J is TRBJ1-1 and V is TRBV15, with D possibly TRBD1 on 6 matching bases. V was pared by 0 bases and J by 4 bases, with 12 bases between. Germline V gene lookup returns CDR1 LNHNV and CDR2 YYDKDF (reference sequence). CDR3 size: 15 residues. The CDR3, as DNA: TGTGCCACCAGCAGAGATTTCGGGGGCGGCACTGAAGCTTTCTTT. It encodes CATSRDFGGGTEAFF.

The chain couples TRBV2 to TRBJ1-6; D not certain. Germline V gene sequence: CDR1 SNHLY, CDR2 FYNNEI. This CDR3 is 13 amino acids long. V gave up 6 bases and J gave up 10 bases, with 13 bases separating them. The CDR3 region is CASRSGEQSPLHF. Written as DNA, the CDR3 is TGTGCCAGCAGATCTGGGGAGCAATCACCCCTCCACTTT.

The chain carries TRBV11-1 and TRBJ2-2, with 11 nucleotides matching TRBD2. The V segment lost 2 bases and the J segment 2 bases; nucleotides outside the gene matches: 1. This CDR3 has 16 residues. Germline V CDR1 and CDR2: SGHAT, FQDESV (reference sequence). CDR3 bases: TGTGCCAGCAGCTTACTAGCGGGAGGAAACACCGGGGAGCTGTTTTTT. This translates into CASSLLAGGNTGELFF. Looking up the rest from reference TRBV11-1 and TRBJ2-2 gives the full variable domain: EAEVAQSPRYKITEKSQAVAFWCDPISGHATLYWYRQILGQGPELLVQFQDESVVDDSQLPKDRFSAERLKGVDSTLKIQPAELGDSAMYLCASSLLAGGNTGELFFGEGSRLTVL.

The chain joins TRBV6-6 to TRBJ1-1, with D uncertain. CDR3 length equals 15 residues. Trimming removed 7 bases at V and 1 base at J, with 16 bases between. Germline values: CDR1 MNHNY, CDR2 SVGAGI (reference sequence). CDR3 region: CASIPGVRANTEAFF. In DNA form, the CDR3 reads TGTGCCAGCATACCCGGGGTAAGGGCGAACACTGAAGCTTTCTTT.

This chain joins TRBV7-9 and TRBJ1-1; perhaps TRBD1 as D (6 bases). This CDR3 contains 16 residues. Deletions cut 5 bases from V and 10 bases from J, with 26 bases between. Germline-derived CDR1 and CDR2 are SEHNR and FQNEAQ (reference sequence). The CDR3 loop is CASSPDRTGREGGAFF. CDR3 coding DNA: TGTGCCAGCAGCCCGGACCGAACAGGAAGGGAGGGGGGAGCTTTCTTT.

The V and J genes are TRBV25-1 and TRBJ1-6; perhaps TRBD1 as D (5 bases). Germline CDR1 and CDR2: MGHDK and SYGVNS. Trimming cost V 4 bases and J 2 bases, with 9 bases left between them. This CDR3 is 15 amino acids long. CDR3 amino acids: CASSGTPPYNSPLHF. CDR3 sequence (DNA): TGTGCCAGCAGTGGGACACCTCCCTATAATTCACCCCTCCACTTT.

CDR3 in amino acids: CASEGAEQYF. CDR3 DNA sequence: TGTGCCAGCGAGGGTGCCGAGCAGTACTTC. The V gene is TRBV28, the J gene TRBJ2-7, with D possibly matching TRBD2 (5 bases). Germline V gives CDR1 MDHEN, CDR2 SYDVKM. This CDR3 is built from 10 residues. The V and J ends lost 8 bases and 6 bases respectively, with 8 bases between them.

The chain joins TRBV7-8 to TRBJ2-5; no reliable D call. The CDR3 runs 14 residues. V lost 0 bases and J lost 2, with 7 bases in between. Germline V CDR1 and CDR2: SGHVS, FQNEAQ. The CDR3 DNA sequence: TGTGCCAGCAGCTTAGCAAGGGTTCAAGAGACCCAGTACTTC. It encodes CASSLARVQETQYF.

The genes are TRBV6-5 and TRBJ1-2; a possible D gene is TRBD1 (6 bases). V lost 2 bases, J lost 4 bases, and 11 bases lay in between. Germline loops: CDR1 MNHEY, CDR2 SVGAGI. This CDR3 contains 14 residues. In DNA, the CDR3 is TGTGCCAGCAGTTACGCCGACAGGCGCTATGGCTACACCTTC. This gives the protein CASSYADRRYGYTF.

This clone occurred a few times. CDR3 nucleotide sequence: TGTGCCAGCAGCTCCTACGAGCAGTACTTC. Residues: CASSSYEQYF. This chain connects TRBV12-1 to TRBJ2-7. TRBV12-1 is a known pseudogene. This CDR3 region has 10 residues.

The chain recombines TRBV2 with TRBJ1-5, with D possibly matching TRBD1 (5 bases). CDR1 and CDR2 from the germline V gene are SNHLY and FYNNEI. Trimming left V 4 bases short and J 7 bases short, with 8 bases between. This CDR3 comprises 12 residues. Here the CDR3 DNA reads TGTGCCAGCAGTGGGGGCGGGCAGCCCCAGCATTTT. Translated: CASSGGGQPQHF.

The chain employs TRBV15 and TRBJ2-3; unclear D gene. The CDR3 length is 13 residues. Trimming removed 3 bases at V and 3 bases at J, with 7 bases between. Germline CDR1 is LNHNV and CDR2 is YYDKDF (reference sequence). The CDR3 bases are TGTGCCACCAGCAGGAGGCGGACAGATACGCAGTATTTT. It translates to CATSRRRTDTQYF.

The gene calls are TRBV5-1 and TRBJ1-2; 7 bases fit TRBD1. This CDR3 has 13 amino acids. J lost 10 bases, V lost 1 base, and 7 bases had no gene match. In germline, CDR1 is SGHRS, CDR2 YFSETQ. The CDR3 nucleotides read TGCGCCAGCAGCTTGACAAGACAGGGAGTCTACACCTTC. Its protein product is CASSLTRQGVYTF. The variable domain in full, completed from reference TRBV5-1 and TRBJ1-2, reads KAGVTQTPRYLIKTRGQQVTLSCSPISGHRSVSWYQQTPGQGLQFLFEYFSETQRNKGNFPGRFSGRQFSNSRSEMNVSTLELGDSALYLCASSLTRQGVYTFGSGTRLTVV.

The genes are TRBV7-8 and TRBJ2-7; D is perhaps TRBD1 (5 bases). The ends were cut back, 5 bases at V and 2 bases at J, with 13 bases in the middle. There are 14 residues in the CDR3. Germline CDR1 reads SGHVS; CDR2 reads FQNEAQ. The CDR3 reads CASSVQVGPYEQYF. The CDR3 nucleotides are TGTGCCAGCAGCGTACAGGTTGGCCCCTACGAGCAGTACTTC.

V and J are TRBV23-1 and TRBJ2-1; possibly TRBD2 for D (6 bases). TRBV23-1 carries the ORF label, with uncertain function. Trimming removed 4 bases at V and 2 bases at J, with 12 bases between. The CDR3 covers 15 residues. DNA of the CDR3: TGCGCCAGCAGTCCCAGCGGACTACCCTACAATGAGCAGTTCTTC. It translates to CASSPSGLPYNEQFF.

The chain joins TRBV5-6 to TRBJ2-7; the D gene is possibly TRBD1 (6 bases). The CDR3 runs 16 residues. Germline assignment: CDR1 SGHDT and CDR2 YYEEEE. The V and J ends lost 0 bases and 0 bases respectively, with 13 bases between them. CDR3 coding DNA: TGTGCCAGCAGCTTGGCCAGGGGTATACCCTCCTACGAGCAGTACTTC. It is translated as CASSLARGIPSYEQYF.

CDR3 coding DNA: TGTGCCAGCAGTGACCGCGGACTAGCGGGAGGTGGTGAGCAGTTCTTC. This codes for CASSDRGLAGGGEQFF. V and J are TRBV6-4 and TRBJ2-1; 14 bases are a match to TRBD2. CDR3 length equals 16 residues. CDR1 and CDR2 (germline): MRHNA, SNTAGT. The V segment lost 2 bases and the J segment 9 bases; nucleotides outside the gene matches: 6.

In this sample, this clone turned up once. The chain carries TRBV3-1 (or the pseudogene TRBV3-2) and TRBJ1-1; perhaps TRBD1 as D (5 bases). This CDR3 has 12 residues. Trimming left V 1 base short and J 11 bases short, with 11 bases between. Germline V CDR1 and CDR2: LGHDT, YNNKEL (reference sequence). The CDR3 DNA follows: TGTGCCAGCAGCCAAGGAGGGGAAAGGGCTTTCTTT. It encodes CASSQGGERAFF.

This sequence joins TRBV5-1 and TRBJ2-2, with 9 bases aligning to TRBD1. Per germline, CDR1 SGHRS and CDR2 YFSETQ. The CDR3 totals 15 residues. V was pared by 2 bases and J by 6 bases, with 5 bases of the junction left unmatched. Here the CDR3 DNA reads TGCGCCAGCAGCTTCTCGGGACAGGGTGCCGGGGAGCTGTTTTTT. It translates to CASSFSGQGAGELFF.

The chain recombines TRBV6-5 with TRBJ2-7; TRBD2 matches 8 bases. V shed 6 bases and J 6 bases; nucleotides not matched to a gene: 13. The length of the CDR3 is 15 residues. Looked up from germline, CDR1 is MNHEY and CDR2 is SVGAGI. CDR3 protein: CASRSSGSLPFEQYF. CDR3 sequence (DNA): TGTGCCAGCAGATCGAGCGGGAGTTTGCCCTTCGAGCAGTACTTC.

V and J are TRBV27 and TRBJ1-1; no clear D. Germline V gene lookup returns CDR1 MNHEY and CDR2 SMNVEV (reference sequence). There are 15 residues in the CDR3. The V and J ends lost 5 bases and 4 bases respectively, with 17 bases between them. The CDR3 sequence: CASSRRVGSGTEAFF. DNA for the CDR3: TGTGCCAGCAGTCGTCGTGTTGGGAGCGGCACTGAAGCTTTCTTT.

The chain employs TRBV7-2 and TRBJ2-7; tentatively, D is TRBD2 (6 bases). The germline V gene encodes CDR1 SGHTA and CDR2 FQGNSA. The CDR3 consists of 16 residues. The V end lost 7 bases, the J end lost 6 bases, and 25 bases lay between the germline ends. The CDR3 here is CASTQTWAGMAGEQYF. CDR3 nucleotides: TGTGCCAGCACCCAGACCTGGGCGGGGATGGCCGGCGAGCAGTACTTC.

The chain is built from TRBV7-9 and TRBJ2-7, with D perhaps TRBD1 or TRBD2 (5 bases each). The CDR3 contains 13 residues. Trimming cost V 1 base and J 5 bases, with 9 bases left between them. Germline loops: CDR1 SEHNR, CDR2 FQNEAQ (reference sequence). DNA for the CDR3: TGTGCCAGCAGCTTAGTCCGGGGCCACGAGCAGTACTTC. Translating gives CASSLVRGHEQYF.

This chain joins TRBV5-1 and TRBJ1-5; D gene uncertain. V shed 2 bases and J shed 9 bases, with 3 bases lying between them. The CDR3 loop spans 10 amino acids. Germline-derived CDR1 and CDR2 are SGHRS and YFSETQ. The CDR3 is CASSFRPQHF. As DNA, the CDR3 is TGCGCCAGCAGCTTCAGGCCCCAGCATTTT.

The rearrangement links TRBV3-1 (or the pseudogene TRBV3-2) to TRBJ2-7; either TRBD1 or TRBD2 may supply D (5 bases each). V lost 3 bases to trimming and J lost 7 bases, with 19 bases between them. This CDR3 has 15 residues. Germline V gene sequence: CDR1 LGHDT, CDR2 YNNKEL (reference sequence). In DNA, the CDR3 is TGTGCCAGCAGCCACATAGGGGACGGGCCTCGTGAGCAGTACTTC. This translates into CASSHIGDGPREQYF.